These 29 T cell receptor beta chains were sequenced from one sample in a study of blood T cell repertoires in COVID-19. The method was immunoSEQ multiplex PCR; TCRdb's version includes in-frame clones alone and lacks a portion of them. The top ten clones hold 4.5% to 6.5% of a sample with about 40,000 clones, 80% to 90% of them seen once. Material for sequencing was peripheral blood. The source is a man aged 40-49 years with active COVID-19.

The chain employs TRBV28 and TRBJ2-1; 7 positions agree with TRBD2. Looked up from germline, CDR1 is MDHEN and CDR2 is SYDVKM. The CDR3 is made up of 16 amino acids. The V gene end was trimmed by 5 bases and the J gene end by 0 bases; junction bases not matched to a gene: 7. DNA for the CDR3: TGTGCCAGCAGTCCCTGGCGGGGGAGCTCCTACAATGAGCAGTTCTTC. This translates into CASSPWRGSSYNEQFF.

The chain combines TRBV5-1 with TRBJ2-3, with TRBD2 matching 8 bases. Losses at the gene ends were 0 bases for V and 8 bases for J; bases not matched to a gene: 8. Per the germline V gene, CDR1 is SGHRS and CDR2 is YFSETQ. This CDR3 contains 15 residues. The CDR3 DNA is TGCGCCAGCAGCTTGGCCGTAGCGGGATCGGTTACGCAGTATTTT. This encodes CASSLAVAGSVTQYF. Filled out from reference TRBV5-1 and TRBJ2-3, the complete variable domain reads KAGVTQTPRYLIKTRGQQVTLSCSPISGHRSVSWYQQTPGQGLQFLFEYFSETQRNKGNFPGRFSGRQFSNSRSEMNVSTLELGDSALYLCASSLAVAGSVTQYFGPGTRLTVL.

V gene TRBV19 combines with J gene TRBJ2-2, with D perhaps matching TRBD2 (6 bases). The CDR3 extends over 13 amino acids. Germline CDR1 LNHDA, CDR2 SQIVND (reference sequence). V lost 7 bases and J lost 5, with 11 bases in between. CDR3: CASTGSWTGELFF. Here the CDR3 DNA reads TGTGCCAGTACCGGGAGCTGGACCGGGGAGCTGTTTTTT.

V gene TRBV3-1 (or the pseudogene TRBV3-2) combines with J gene TRBJ2-5; 9 nucleotides line up with TRBD1. V dropped 4 bases and J dropped 4; count of bases not matched to a gene: 16. Germline V gene data show CDR1 as LGHDT and CDR2 as YNNKEL (reference sequence). This CDR3 spans 18 amino acids. This CDR3 is CASSLTIRTGALGETQYF. CDR3 coding DNA: TGTGCCAGCAGCCTAACTATACGGACAGGGGCCCTGGGAGAGACCCAGTACTTC.

The V gene is TRBV19, the J gene TRBJ1-3, with unresolved D. Per the germline V gene, CDR1 is LNHDA and CDR2 is SQIVND (reference sequence). V dropped 6 bases and J dropped 2 bases, with 11 bases sitting between them. There are 14 residues in the CDR3. CDR3 in DNA: TGTGCCAGTAGGCCTAACGGGGCTGGAAACACCATATATTTT. This sequence encodes CASRPNGAGNTIYF.

The chain recombines TRBV28 with TRBJ1-5, with a weak D call TRBD1 (5 bases). The V gene lost 3 bases and the J gene lost 6 bases, with 9 bases spanning the gap. Germline CDR1 reads MDHEN; CDR2 reads SYDVKM. The CDR3 length is 13 residues. This CDR3 is CASSLRGGQPQHF. In DNA form, the CDR3 reads TGTGCCAGCAGTTTGCGGGGGGGTCAGCCCCAGCATTTT.

This clone was observed a single time. The same CDR3 arises from other DNA sequences in this sample as well. The rearrangement uses TRBV28 and TRBJ2-7; 8 bases are shared with TRBD1. The CDR3 loop spans 13 amino acids. With 4 bases clipped from V and 5 bases from J, the junction kept 4 bases outside the gene matches. Germline CDR1 MDHEN, CDR2 SYDVKM. The CDR3: CASSSRGRDEQYF. Here the CDR3 DNA reads TGTGCCAGCAGTTCCAGGGGGCGCGACGAGCAGTACTTC.

The V gene is TRBV28, the J gene TRBJ1-2; 8 nucleotides line up with TRBD1. The V gene's germline CDR1 is MDHEN and CDR2 SYDVKM. This CDR3 has 15 residues. The junction had 9 bases not matched to a gene; V was cut back by 5 bases and J by 4 bases. CDR3 in amino acids: CASSTDRDRLYGYTF. CDR3 in DNA: TGTGCCAGCAGTACGGACAGGGACAGACTCTATGGCTACACCTTC.

The chain uses TRBV7-2 and TRBJ2-1; the match to TRBD2 covers 9 bases. V lost 1 base to trimming and J lost 8 bases; unmatched junction nucleotides: 0. Germline V gene sequence: CDR1 SGHTA, CDR2 FQGNSA. CDR3 length equals 13 residues. CDR3 in amino acids: CASSLVAGDEQFF. The CDR3 nucleotides read TGTGCCAGCAGCTTAGTAGCGGGGGATGAGCAGTTCTTC. The whole variable domain, filled in from reference TRBV7-2 and TRBJ2-1, reads GAGVSQSPSNKVTEKGKDVELRCDPISGHTALYWYRQSLGQGLEFLIYFQGNSAPDKSGLPSDRFSAERTGGSVSTLTIQRTQQEDSAVYLCASSLVAGDEQFFGPGTRLTVL.

This clone came up once. The rearrangement links TRBV7-9 to TRBJ2-6; TRBD1 matches 7 bases. V trimming: 1 base; J trimming: 2 bases; junction bases outside the gene matches: 5. The CDR3 totals 17 residues. Germline loops: CDR1 SEHNR, CDR2 FQNEAQ (reference sequence). The CDR3 loop reads CASSLGRGGTGANVLTF. For the CDR3, the DNA is TGTGCCAGCAGCTTAGGACGAGGGGGCACTGGGGCCAACGTCCTGACTTTC.

The chain recombines TRBV5-4 with TRBJ2-2; D may be TRBD1 (6 bases). Germline loops: CDR1 SGHNT, CDR2 YYREEE (reference sequence). The ends were cut back, 3 bases at V and 1 base at J, with 13 bases in the middle. The CDR3 length is 16 residues. The CDR3 DNA reads as TGTGCCAGCAGCTCCCCGGACAGATTGAACACCGGGGAGCTGTTTTTT. Protein: CASSSPDRLNTGELFF.

V is TRBV30 and J is TRBJ1-5; the D gene is possibly TRBD1 (5 bases). Trimming removed 3 bases at V and 10 bases at J, with 16 bases between. Germline V gene data show CDR1 as GTSNPN and CDR2 as SVGIG (reference sequence). This CDR3 comprises 13 residues. The DNA of the CDR3 is TGTGCCTGGAGAGCTGACAGATTTTTACCCCAGCATTTT. It specifies CAWRADRFLPQHF.

This clone was seen only once. This chain links TRBV3-1 (or the pseudogene TRBV3-2) with TRBJ2-2, with TRBD1 identical over 9 bases. Germline values: CDR1 LGHDT, CDR2 YNNKEL (reference sequence). The CDR3 sequence is 14 residues long. V lost 10 bases, J lost 4 bases, and 7 bases stayed unmatched. The CDR3 region is CAIEDRGGTGELFF. The CDR3 nucleotides are TGTGCCATCGAGGACAGGGGAGGCACCGGGGAGCTGTTTTTT.

This chain connects TRBV28 to TRBJ1-1; D might be TRBD1 (5 bases). Trimming shortened V by 3 bases and J by 1 base, and 9 bases separated the two germline ends. Germline V lookup: CDR1 MDHEN, CDR2 SYDVKM. This CDR3 has 14 residues. The CDR3 protein is CASSFFDRNTEAFF. The CDR3 region has the DNA TGTGCCAGCAGTTTCTTCGACAGGAACACTGAAGCTTTCTTT.

The J gene is TRBJ2-7, the V gene TRBV11-1; 7 nucleotides align to TRBD2. Germline CDR1 reads SGHAT; CDR2 reads FQDESV (reference sequence). The CDR3 totals 13 residues. The V and J ends lost 5 bases and 3 bases, in that order; junction bases with no gene match: 4. The CDR3 bases are TGTGCCAGCAGCCCGGCGGGGGTCTACGAGCAGTACTTC. This encodes CASSPAGVYEQYF.

This CDR3 reads CSVDNAGVSGDTQYF. Written as DNA, the CDR3 is TGCAGCGTTGATAACGCTGGAGTCAGTGGAGATACGCAGTATTTT. V usage is TRBV29-1 and J usage is TRBJ2-3; no firm D call. V lost 3 bases to trimming and J lost 5 bases, with 18 bases between them. The CDR3 spans 15 residues. Germline V gene sequence: CDR1 SQVTM, CDR2 ANQGSEA.

V and J are TRBV29-1 and TRBJ1-5; 7 bases agree with TRBD1. CDR1 is SQVTM and CDR2 is ANQGSEA in the germline V gene. The CDR3 has 13 residues. Trimming at V came to 5 bases and at J to 5 bases, leaving 6 bases not matched to a gene. The CDR3 is CSVTDRVDQPQHF. For the CDR3, the DNA is TGCAGCGTTACTGACAGGGTGGATCAGCCCCAGCATTTT. Looking up the rest from reference TRBV29-1 and TRBJ1-5 gives the full variable domain: SAVISQKPSRDICQRGTSLTIQCQVDSQVTMMFWYRQQPGQSLTLIATANQGSEATYESGFVIDKFPISRPNLTFSTLTVSNMSPEDSSIYLCSVTDRVDQPQHFGDGTRLSIL.

This sequence joins TRBV6-6 and TRBJ2-7, with a tentative D call TRBD2 (6 bases). V was trimmed by 6 bases and J by 4 bases, leaving 16 bases between them. The CDR3 has 14 residues. Germline V gives CDR1 MNHNY, CDR2 SVGAGI (reference sequence). CDR3 DNA: TGTGCCAGCAGCCCCGGGACTTACCTTTACGAGCAGTACTTC. The encoded protein is CASSPGTYLYEQYF.

The gene calls are TRBV7-6 and TRBJ2-2, with TRBD1 matching over 7 bases. The germline V gene has CDR1 SGHVS and CDR2 FNYEAQ. Germline trimming cut 1 base from V and 6 bases from J; bases unmatched to any gene: 14. The CDR3 is 18 amino acids. CDR3 loop: CASSLGPKTGAGPGELFF. The CDR3 region has the DNA TGTGCCAGCAGCTTAGGACCCAAAACAGGGGCCGGACCCGGGGAGCTGTTTTTT.

The genes are TRBV5-1 and TRBJ2-2; D may be TRBD2 (6 bases). CDR3 size: 15 residues. Per germline, CDR1 SGHRS and CDR2 YFSETQ. V lost 3 bases and J 4 bases, leaving 13 bases between the germline ends. DNA of the CDR3: TGCGCCAGCAGCTCTATAGCGGCCGCCACCGGGGAGCTGTTTTTT. Protein sequence: CASSSIAAATGELFF.

V and J are TRBV7-9 and TRBJ2-5, with 15 bases lining up with TRBD2. Germline V gives CDR1 SEHNR, CDR2 FQNEAQ (reference sequence). CDR3 length equals 17 residues. Trimming took 3 bases from V and 3 from J; bases not matched to a gene: 5. The CDR3 DNA reads as TGTGCCAGCAGCTTCCAGGGACTAGCGGGAGGTAAAGAGACCCAGTACTTC. This gives the protein CASSFQGLAGGKETQYF.

The J gene is TRBJ2-5, the V gene TRBV5-1, with 9 bases lining up with TRBD2. CDR1 is SGHRS and CDR2 is YFSETQ in the germline V gene. V gave up 4 bases and J gave up 5 bases; unmatched junction bases: 6. This CDR3 contains 14 residues. The CDR3 loop reads CASSDSGSVETQYF. For the CDR3, the DNA is TGCGCCAGCAGCGATAGCGGGAGTGTGGAGACCCAGTACTTC.

This chain uses TRBV7-9 with TRBJ2-1, with a possible D match to TRBD2 (9 bases). The CDR3 runs to 15 residues. V was shortened by 4 bases and J by 7 bases, with 17 bases between the two germline ends. Germline CDR1 SEHNR, CDR2 FQNEAQ (reference sequence). The CDR3 sequence is CASSSSGTGPNEQFF. CDR3 DNA: TGTGCCAGCAGCTCTAGCGGGACAGGCCCGAATGAGCAGTTCTTC. The variable domain in full, completed from reference TRBV7-9 and TRBJ2-1, reads DTGVSQNPRHKITKRGQNVTFRCDPISEHNRLYWYRQTLGQGPEFLTYFQNEAQLEKSRLLSDRFSAERPKGSFSTLEIQRTEQGDSAMYLCASSSSGTGPNEQFFGPGTRLTVL.

V and J are TRBV14 and TRBJ2-1; D unresolved. Germline-derived CDR1 and CDR2 are SGHDN and FVKESK. V was pared by 0 bases and J by 6 bases, with 15 bases between. The CDR3 contains 16 residues. Here the CDR3 DNA reads TGTGCCAGCAGCCAAGATGGTCTGACTGGCCGCAATGAGCAGTTCTTC. As protein: CASSQDGLTGRNEQFF.

The chain is built from TRBV24-1 and TRBJ2-7, with TRBD2 matching 8 bases. Trimming took 6 bases from V and 6 from J; bases not matched to a gene: 3. Germline V gene data show CDR1 as KGHDR and CDR2 as SFDVKD. The CDR3 covers 12 residues. The CDR3 coding sequence is TGTGCCACCAGTCGTAGCGGGGCCGAGCAGTACTTC. Protein sequence: CATSRSGAEQYF.

The table lists this clone with a few counts. The chain carries TRBV6-1 and TRBJ2-1; the D gene is possibly TRBD2 (6 bases). The V end was cut by 1 base, the J end by 10 bases, with 11 bases between. CDR1 is MNHNS and CDR2 is SASEGT in the germline V gene. This CDR3 is built from 13 residues. CDR3 loop: CASSEVRAGEQFF. For the CDR3, the DNA is TGTGCCAGCAGTGAAGTACGGGCGGGAGAGCAGTTCTTC.

The J gene is TRBJ1-2, the V gene TRBV6-6, with TRBD1 matching over 12 bases. The CDR3 runs to 14 residues. Germline V CDR1 and CDR2: MNHNY, SVGAGI (reference sequence). With 8 bases clipped from V and 6 bases from J, the junction kept 7 bases outside the gene matches. The CDR3 DNA follows: TGTGCCAGCGAAGGGACAGGGGGCTATAATGGCTACACCTTC. This codes for CASEGTGGYNGYTF.

This chain links TRBV10-3 with TRBJ1-1; 7 nucleotides line up with TRBD1. The CDR3 consists of 14 residues. Germline V CDR1 and CDR2: ENHRY, SYGVKD. The trim removed 10 bases at V and 1 base at J, leaving 9 bases unmatched. The CDR3 nucleotides read TGTGCCACCCACCGGGAGGGGGCGAACACTGAAGCTTTCTTT. It encodes CATHREGANTEAFF.

The gene calls are TRBV12-3 or TRBV12-4 and TRBJ1-2, with 8 nucleotides matching TRBD1. J lost 7 bases, V lost 8 bases, and 0 bases had no gene match. This CDR3 is built from 10 residues. Written as DNA, the CDR3 is TGTGCCAGCGGGACAGGTGGCTACACCTTC. Translating it yields CASGTGGYTF.